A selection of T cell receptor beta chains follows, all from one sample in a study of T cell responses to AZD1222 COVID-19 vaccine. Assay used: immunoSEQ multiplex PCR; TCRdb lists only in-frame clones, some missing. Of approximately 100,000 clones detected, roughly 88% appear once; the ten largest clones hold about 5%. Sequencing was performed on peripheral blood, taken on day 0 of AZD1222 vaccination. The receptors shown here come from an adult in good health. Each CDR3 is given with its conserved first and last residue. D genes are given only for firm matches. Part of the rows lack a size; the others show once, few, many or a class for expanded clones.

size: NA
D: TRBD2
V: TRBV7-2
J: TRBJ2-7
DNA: TGTGCCAGCAGCGAGCCGGGACTAGCGACGTACGAGCAGTACTTC
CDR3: CASSEPGLATYEQYF

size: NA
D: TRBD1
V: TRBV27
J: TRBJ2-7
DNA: TGTGCCAGCAGCGAAAAGCCCGGGACAGGGGCCCCTGGGCGGTACGAGCAGTACTTC
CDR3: CASSEKPGTGAPGRYEQYF

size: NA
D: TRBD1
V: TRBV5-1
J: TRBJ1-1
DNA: TGCGCCAGCAGTTCACAGGGGGGGAACACTGAAGCTTTCTTT
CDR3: CASSSQGGNTEAFF

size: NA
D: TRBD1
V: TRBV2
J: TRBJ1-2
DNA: TGTGCCAGCAGTCCAACAGGGGAAGGGAACTATGGCTACACCTTC
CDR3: CASSPTGEGNYGYTF

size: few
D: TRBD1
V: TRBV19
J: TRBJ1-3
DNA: TGTGCCAGTAGCCAGGGGGCTGCTGGAAACACCATATATTTT
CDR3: CASSQGAAGNTIYF

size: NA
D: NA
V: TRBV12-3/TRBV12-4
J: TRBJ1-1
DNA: TGTGCCAGCAGGGGATCCAGGGTCACTGAAGCTTTCTTT
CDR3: CASRGSRVTEAFF

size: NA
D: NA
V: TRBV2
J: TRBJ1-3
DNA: TGTGCCAGCAGTGAAAGTGGTACGCCATCCTCTGGAAACACCATATATTTT
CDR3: CASSESGTPSSGNTIYF

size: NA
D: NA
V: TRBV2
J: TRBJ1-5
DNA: TGTGCCAGCAGTGAGCGGTTGGGCAATCAGCCCCAGCATTTT
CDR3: CASSERLGNQPQHF

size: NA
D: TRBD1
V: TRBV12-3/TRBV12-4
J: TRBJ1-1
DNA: TGTGCCAGCAGTAAACAGGGGTACACTGAAGCTTTCTTT
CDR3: CASSKQGYTEAFF

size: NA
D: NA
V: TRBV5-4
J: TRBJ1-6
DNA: TGTGCCAGCAGCGAGGACGAAGGAGATTCACCCCTCCACTTT
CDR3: CASSEDEGDSPLHF

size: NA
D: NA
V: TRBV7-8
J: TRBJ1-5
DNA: TGTGCCAGCAGCTTAGCTATAAATAGCAATCAGCCCCAGCATTTT
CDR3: CASSLAINSNQPQHF

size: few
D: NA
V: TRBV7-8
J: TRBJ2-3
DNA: TGTGCCAGCAGCTTGAGACTTCGAAGCACAGATACGCAGTATTTT
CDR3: CASSLRLRSTDTQYF

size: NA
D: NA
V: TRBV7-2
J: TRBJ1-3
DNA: TGTGCCAGCAGCTTAGTGCCAGGGAGCGGAAACACCATATATTTT
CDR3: CASSLVPGSGNTIYF

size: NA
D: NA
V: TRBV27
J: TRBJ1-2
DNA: TGTGCCAGCAGCTCCTCCTCGGCCCGTTATGGCTACACCTTC
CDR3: CASSSSSARYGYTF

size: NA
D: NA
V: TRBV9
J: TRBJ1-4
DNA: TGTGCCAGCAGCGTCAGTGGATCACGCGGGACTAATGAAAAACTGTTTTTT
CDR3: CASSVSGSRGTNEKLFF

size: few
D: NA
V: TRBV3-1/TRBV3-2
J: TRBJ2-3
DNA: TGTGCCAGCAGCCAAGATACGAGGAGGTCTCGCACAGATACGCAGTATTTT
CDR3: CASSQDTRRSRTDTQYF

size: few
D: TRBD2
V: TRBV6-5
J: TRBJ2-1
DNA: TGTGCCAGCAGTCCGCGGGGGGAAGAATACAATGAGCAGTTCTTC
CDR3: CASSPRGEEYNEQFF

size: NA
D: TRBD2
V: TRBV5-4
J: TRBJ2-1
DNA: TGTGCCAGCAGCCGCAAGCGGGATGGGGCTTTAGGGGAGCAGTTCTTC
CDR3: CASSRKRDGALGEQFF

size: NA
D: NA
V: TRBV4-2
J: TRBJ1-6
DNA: TGTGCCAGCAGCACCGGGGGAATCTATAATTCACCCCTCCACTTT
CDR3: CASSTGGIYNSPLHF

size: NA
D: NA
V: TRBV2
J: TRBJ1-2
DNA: TGTGCCAGCAGTGAAGCCCCAGGGGAGGGCTACACCTTC
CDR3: CASSEAPGEGYTF

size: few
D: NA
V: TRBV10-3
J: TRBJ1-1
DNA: TGTGCCATCAGTGGTGACAGACTTGAAGCTTTCTTT
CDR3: CAISGDRLEAFF

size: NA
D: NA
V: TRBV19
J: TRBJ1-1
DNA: TGTGCCAGTAGTAGCGCGCGGGGCTACACTGAAGCTTTCTTT
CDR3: CASSSARGYTEAFF

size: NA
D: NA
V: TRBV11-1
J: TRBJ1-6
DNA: TGTGCCAGCAGAGGGGACCACTCACCCCTCCACTTT
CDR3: CASRGDHSPLHF

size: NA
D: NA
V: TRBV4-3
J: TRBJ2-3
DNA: TGCGCCAGCAGCCAAGATAGGGGCTTCACAGATACGCAGTATTTT
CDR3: CASSQDRGFTDTQYF

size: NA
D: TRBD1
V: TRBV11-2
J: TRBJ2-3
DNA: TGTGCCAGCATCGCACTCGGACAGGGGAGAGATACGCAGTATTTT
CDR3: CASIALGQGRDTQYF

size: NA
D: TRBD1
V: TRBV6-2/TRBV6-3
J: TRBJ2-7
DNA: TGTGCCAGCAGTTATGGCGGGACAGGGAGCGAGCAGTACTTC
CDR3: CASSYGGTGSEQYF

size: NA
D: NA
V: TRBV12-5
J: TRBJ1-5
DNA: TGTGCTAGTGGTTTTTCGGATCAGCCCCAGCATTTT
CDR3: CASGFSDQPQHF

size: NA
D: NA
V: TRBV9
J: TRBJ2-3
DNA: TGTGCCAGCACCCTGGGTGGGGGGCGTAGCACAGATACGCAGTATTTT
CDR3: CASTLGGGRSTDTQYF

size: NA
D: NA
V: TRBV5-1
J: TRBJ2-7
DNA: TGCGCCAGCAGGCCACACGGGAACTTCATTTCCGACGAGCAGTACTTC
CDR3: CASRPHGNFISDEQYF

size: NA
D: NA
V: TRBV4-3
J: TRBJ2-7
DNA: TGCGCCAGCAGCCAACGTTCCGGGGGAGCCTACGAGCAGTACTTC
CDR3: CASSQRSGGAYEQYF

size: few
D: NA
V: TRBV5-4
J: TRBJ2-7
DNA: TGTGCCAGCAGCACCCCGCAGTCGGCCGAGCAGTACTTC
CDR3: CASSTPQSAEQYF

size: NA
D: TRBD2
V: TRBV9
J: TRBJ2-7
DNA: TGTGCCAGCAGCCCCACCGGGACTAGCGGGGGTTACGAGCAGTACTTC
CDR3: CASSPTGTSGGYEQYF

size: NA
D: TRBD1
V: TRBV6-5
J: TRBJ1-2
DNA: TGTGCCAGCAGTCTAACAGGGGCCTATGGCTACACCTTC
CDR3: CASSLTGAYGYTF

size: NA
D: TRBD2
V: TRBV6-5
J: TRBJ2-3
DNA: TGTGCCAGCACCTCCTTTGCGGGGGGAGATACGCAGTATTTT
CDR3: CASTSFAGGDTQYF

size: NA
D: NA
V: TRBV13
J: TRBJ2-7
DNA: TGTGCCAGCAGCTTATGGGGGGGCTCCTCCTACGAGCAGTACTTC
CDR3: CASSLWGGSSYEQYF

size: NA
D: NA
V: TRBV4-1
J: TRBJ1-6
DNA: TGCGCCAGCAGCCAAGAGCCGATTAATAATTCACCCCTCCACTTT
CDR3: CASSQEPINNSPLHF

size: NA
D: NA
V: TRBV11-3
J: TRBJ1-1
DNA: TGTGCCAGCAGCTTAAGGGGAGGCACTGAAGCTTTCTTT
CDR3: CASSLRGGTEAFF

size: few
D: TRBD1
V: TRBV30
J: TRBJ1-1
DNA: TGTGCCTGGAGTGCCCGGACAGGGGGTACGACTGAAGCTTTCTTT
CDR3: CAWSARTGGTTEAFF

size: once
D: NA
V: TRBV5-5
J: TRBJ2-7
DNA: TGTGCCAGCAGCTTGGTGGGTCGCGAGCAGTACTTC
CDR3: CASSLVGREQYF

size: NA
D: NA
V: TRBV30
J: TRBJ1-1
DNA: TGTGCCTGGAGTGACCGGACCTCGGAAACTGAAGCTTTCTTT
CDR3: CAWSDRTSETEAFF

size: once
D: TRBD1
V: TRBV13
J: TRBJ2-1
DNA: TGTGCCAGCAGCCCGAACAGGGGACCTTACAATGAGCAGTTCTTC
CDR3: CASSPNRGPYNEQFF

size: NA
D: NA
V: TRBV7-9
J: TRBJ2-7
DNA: TGTGCCAGCAGCTTAGACAGGGATTCCTACGAGCAGTACTTC
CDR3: CASSLDRDSYEQYF

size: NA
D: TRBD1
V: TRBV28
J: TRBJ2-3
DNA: TGTGCCAGCAGTTCGGGACAGGGGGTCGCAGATACGCAGTATTTT
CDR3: CASSSGQGVADTQYF

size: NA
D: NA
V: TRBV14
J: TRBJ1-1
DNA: TGTGCCAACCGAAGAGAATTGGGAGACACTGAAGCTTTCTTT
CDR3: CANRRELGDTEAFF

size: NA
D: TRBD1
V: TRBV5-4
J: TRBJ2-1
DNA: TGTGCCAGCAGCATCTGGGGGACAGCCGAGCAGTTCTTC
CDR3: CASSIWGTAEQFF

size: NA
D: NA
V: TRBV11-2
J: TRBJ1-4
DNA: TGTGCCAGCAGCCCGTTTAGGGCGTGGGTTGTTAGTGAAAAACTGTTTTTT
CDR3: CASSPFRAWVVSEKLFF